Listed below are T cell receptor beta chains from one sample, sequenced in a study of T cells after yellow fever vaccination. TCRdb re-derived calls from the 5' RACE reads in MiXCR, one entry per CDR3 protein. This sample yields roughly 340,000 distinct CDR3 sequences, of which roughly 4.3% are seen a single time; around 24% belongs to the top ten. Sequenced here: PBMCs, sampled 5 days after the yellow fever booster vaccination. These TCRs come from a man aged 18-30 years who received the YFV17D yellow fever vaccine. CDR3s include the opening cysteine and the closing phenylalanine or tryptophan. D genes are given only for firm matches. Size tells how often a clone was seen (once, few, many) or the class of an expanded clone, and some rows leave it out.

v_gene,d_gene,j_gene,abundance,CDR3aa,CDR3nt
TRBV6-2/TRBV6-3,-,TRBJ2-5,many,CASRLGVQETQYF,TGTGCCAGCCGTCTGGGGGTCCAAGAGACCCAGTACTTC
TRBV28,-,TRBJ1-3,many,CASWDILLSGNTIYF,TGTGCCAGCTGGGACATTCTCCTCTCTGGAAACACCATATATTTT
TRBV10-2,TRBD1,TRBJ2-2,many,CASTGQTLNTGELFF,TGCGCCAGCACGGGACAGACACTGAACACCGGGGAGCTGTTTTTT
TRBV5-1,TRBD2,TRBJ2-7,-,CASSSRLAGISYEQYF,TGCGCCAGCAGCAGTCGTCTAGCGGGGATCTCCTACGAGCAGTACTTC
TRBV7-6,-,TRBJ1-1,many,CASSSQENTEAFF,TGTGCCAGCAGCTCCCAGGAGAACACTGAAGCTTTCTTT
TRBV7-9,-,TRBJ2-5,few,CASSHPGGGTQYF,TGTGCCAGCAGCCACCCCGGGGGCGGGACCCAGTACTTC
TRBV5-5,-,TRBJ2-7,once,CASSLEPIKAEQYF,TGTGCCAGCAGCTTGGAGCCTATCAAGGCCGAGCAGTACTTC
TRBV4-1,-,TRBJ1-1,many,CASSQGITGGSAFF,TGCGCCAGCAGCCAAGGGATTACCGGAGGGTCAGCTTTCTTT
TRBV5-4,-,TRBJ2-2,-,CASSFGLGFNTGELFF,TGTGCCAGCAGTTTCGGACTGGGGTTCAACACCGGGGAGCTGTTTTTT
TRBV18,TRBD1,TRBJ2-5,many,CASSPGQDLETQYF,TGTGCCAGCTCACCGGGACAGGATTTGGAGACCCAGTACTTC
TRBV4-2,-,TRBJ2-3,few,CASSPLSGRDTQYF,TGTGCCAGCAGCCCACTCTCGGGGAGAGATACGCAGTATTTT
TRBV6-5,TRBD1,TRBJ1-1,few,CASSYYALQGSYTEAFF,TGTGCCAGCAGTTACTATGCCCTACAGGGGTCGTACACTGAAGCTTTCTTT
TRBV21-1,-,TRBJ2-7,-,CASSKDEGSYEQYF,TGTGCCAGCAGCAAGGACGAGGGCTCCTACGAGCAGTACTTC
TRBV4-3,TRBD1,TRBJ2-7,few,CASSQDRDRGTYEQYF,TGCGCCAGCAGCCAAGACCGGGACAGGGGAACCTACGAGCAGTACTTC
TRBV5-6,-,TRBJ2-2,many,CASIRSWGTGELFF,TGTGCCAGCATTCGATCGTGGGGCACCGGGGAGCTGTTTTTT
TRBV14,-,TRBJ2-5,many,CASSQDGLGTQYF,TGTGCCAGCAGCCAAGATGGTCTGGGGACCCAGTACTTC
TRBV7-3,-,TRBJ1-5,-,CASSVGLGQPQHF,TGTGCCAGCAGTGTAGGGTTGGGCCAGCCCCAGCATTTT
TRBV27,TRBD1,TRBJ1-1,many,CASSLIPTGPATEAFF,TGTGCCAGCAGTCTTATCCCGACAGGGCCTGCCACTGAAGCTTTCTTT
TRBV5-1,-,TRBJ2-5,many,CASGWEIHGKTQYF,TGCGCCAGCGGTTGGGAAATTCACGGAAAGACCCAGTACTTC
TRBV4-2,-,TRBJ2-3,many,CASSRGTQGSTDTQYF,TGTGCCAGCAGCCGCGGGACCCAGGGGTCCACAGATACGCAGTATTTT
TRBV11-2,-,TRBJ1-5,many,CASSLSLGQPQHF,TGTGCCAGCAGCTTAAGCCTAGGTCAGCCCCAGCATTTT
TRBV7-2,-,TRBJ1-5,many,CASSLMGQPQHF,TGTGCCAGCAGCCTCATGGGTCAGCCCCAGCATTTT
TRBV18,TRBD1,TRBJ1-2,-,CASSPARDRGLTF,TGTGCCAGCTCACCAGCCCGGGACAGGGGGCTCACCTTC
TRBV29-1,TRBD2,TRBJ2-5,-,CSVGTSGGYQETQYF,TGCAGCGTCGGTACTAGCGGGGGGTATCAAGAGACCCAGTACTTC
TRBV12-3/TRBV12-4,-,TRBJ1-4,many,CASSSQRLDEKLFF,TGTGCCAGCAGTTCACAACGCTTAGATGAAAAACTGTTTTTT
TRBV12-3/TRBV12-4,TRBD2,TRBJ2-1,few,CASSRLAGNNEQFF,TGTGCCAGCAGCAGACTAGCGGGGAATAATGAGCAGTTCTTC
TRBV4-3,TRBD2,TRBJ2-2,-,CASSRFGTSVTGELFF,TGCGCCAGCAGCCGGTTCGGGACTAGTGTGACCGGGGAGCTGTTTTTT
TRBV5-1,-,TRBJ1-2,few,CASSLAESDYGYTF,TGCGCCAGCAGCTTGGCGGAATCGGACTATGGCTACACCTTC
TRBV12-3/TRBV12-4,-,TRBJ2-3,-,CAIRGSTDTQYF,TGTGCCATTCGGGGGAGCACAGATACGCAGTATTTT
TRBV5-1,TRBD2,TRBJ2-2,few,CASSRGVAGNTGELFF,TGCGCCAGCAGCAGGGGGGTAGCGGGAAACACCGGGGAGCTGTTTTTT
TRBV11-3,-,TRBJ2-3,few,CASSQNGYLGDTQYF,TGTGCCAGCAGCCAGAATGGGTACCTGGGCGATACGCAGTATTTT
TRBV18,-,TRBJ1-1,few,CASSPGREEAFF,TGTGCCAGCTCACCAGGTCGAGAAGAAGCTTTCTTT
TRBV15,TRBD1,TRBJ2-7,-,CATSRDPTGGYEQYF,TGTGCCACCAGCAGAGACCCGACAGGGGGCTACGAGCAGTACTTC
TRBV7-9,-,TRBJ1-3,-,CASSLRGGAGNTIYF,TGTGCCAGCAGCTTAAGGGGGGGCGCTGGAAACACCATATATTTT
TRBV6-2/TRBV6-3,-,TRBJ1-2,-,CASSYGVSPLYGYTF,TGTGCCAGCAGTTACGGTGTTAGCCCCCTCTATGGCTACACCTTC
TRBV24-1,-,TRBJ2-5,many,CATSDRDTQETQYF,TGTGCCACCAGTGACCGGGACACCCAAGAGACCCAGTACTTC
TRBV10-1,TRBD2,TRBJ2-3,few,CASRGLAGSGPDTQYF,TGCGCCAGCAGGGGACTAGCGGGGTCCGGGCCCGATACGCAGTATTTT
TRBV18,-,TRBJ1-1,many,CASSPYAGNRDSEAFF,TGTGCCAGCTCACCATACGCCGGGAACAGAGACTCTGAAGCTTTCTTT
TRBV27,TRBD2,TRBJ2-3,few,CASSFQRGGLDTQYF,TGTGCCAGCAGTTTTCAGCGGGGGGGCTTAGATACGCAGTATTTT
TRBV7-2,TRBD1,TRBJ1-2,few,CASSLTGGKSGYTF,TGTGCCAGCAGCCTGACAGGGGGGAAGAGTGGCTACACCTTC
TRBV20-1,-,TRBJ2-5,-,CSARDLYQETQYF,TGCAGTGCTAGAGATCTCTACCAAGAGACCCAGTACTTC
TRBV7-2,TRBD1,TRBJ2-5,many,CASSSGQSQETQYF,TGTGCCAGCAGCTCGGGACAGAGCCAAGAGACCCAGTACTTC
TRBV12-3/TRBV12-4,TRBD1,TRBJ1-2,-,CASSFSSTGGDGYTF,TGTGCCAGCAGTTTCTCCTCGACAGGGGGCGACGGCTACACCTTC
TRBV6-1,-,TRBJ2-7,-,CASKGPPYEQYF,TGTGCCAGCAAGGGTCCCCCCTACGAGCAGTACTTC
TRBV27,-,TRBJ2-7,few,CASSWGVVGEQYF,TGTGCCAGCTCATGGGGGGTAGTAGGCGAGCAGTACTTC
TRBV6-2/TRBV6-3,TRBD2,TRBJ2-7,few,CASTRGTSGRAYEQYF,TGTGCCAGCACCCGAGGGACTAGCGGGCGAGCCTACGAGCAGTACTTC
TRBV5-6,TRBD2,TRBJ2-1,many,CASSLVTSGGADNEQFF,TGTGCCAGCAGCTTGGTGACTAGCGGGGGGGCGGACAATGAGCAGTTCTTC
TRBV9,-,TRBJ1-3,few,CASSVDLGLHLGNTIYF,TGTGCCAGCAGCGTAGATTTGGGGCTACACCTTGGAAACACCATATATTTT
TRBV7-8,-,TRBJ2-1,few,CASSLAIQWEQFF,TGTGCCAGCAGCTTAGCTATTCAGTGGGAGCAGTTCTTC